This passage covers 28 T cell receptor beta chains from one sample sequenced in a study of T cell repertoires in cytomegalovirus infection (dated 2019 in TCRdb). The sample was run on an Illumina HiSeq 1500. TCRdb cleaned the public reads at Q25 with fastp, built clones with MiXCR and kept in-frame beta chains. Rows are combined by CDR3 protein, so each entry shows the most common genes and DNA. Here the sample has hundreds of thousands of distinct CDR3 sequences; about 17% occur a single time. The ten most abundant clones make up about 12% of the sample. Sequencing used PBMCs. These receptors were obtained from a human donor in good health (CMV status not recorded). Some clones in this sample may be carry-over from other donors' samples.

V gene TRBV19 combines with J gene TRBJ2-5; perhaps TRBD1 as D (6 bases). This CDR3 is 16 amino acids long. CDR1 is LNHDA, CDR2 SQIVND, per germline (reference sequence). Between the trimmed V and J ends, which lost 5 bases and 6 bases, there was a span of 22 bases. CDR3 amino acids: CASSPGQKRQEKTQYF. For the CDR3, the DNA is TGTGCCAGTAGTCCGGGACAAAAACGACAAGAGAAGACCCAGTACTTC.

This clonotype was observed a handful of times. The chain is built from TRBV6-6 and TRBJ2-3; the D gene could be TRBD1 or TRBD2 (5 bases each). Between the trimmed V and J ends, which lost 6 bases and 8 bases, there was a span of 15 bases. The CDR3 has 13 residues. Germline CDR1 MNHNY, CDR2 SVGAGI (reference sequence). The CDR3 region has the DNA TGTGCCAGCAGCTCACTAGTACAGGCTACGCAGTATTTT. Amino acid sequence: CASSSLVQATQYF.

The sample holds a few counts of this clonotype. This chain connects TRBV28 to TRBJ2-5; D gene ambiguous. The CDR3 contains 12 residues. CDR1 is MDHEN and CDR2 is SYDVKM in the germline V gene. V lost 8 bases to trimming and J lost 0 bases, with 7 bases between them. The CDR3 reads CASGLHQETQYF. The CDR3 region has the DNA TGTGCCAGCGGGCTACACCAAGAGACCCAGTACTTC.

The sample holds many counts of this clonotype. The V and J genes are TRBV6-1 and TRBJ1-5; D is uncertain. From germline, CDR1 is MNHNS and CDR2 SASEGT. CDR3 length: 16 residues. V was cut by 5 bases and J by 4 bases, with 18 bases left in between. CDR3 DNA sequence: TGTGCCAGCAGTCGAAGTAACCCAACGGGAAATCAGCCCCAGCATTTT. Amino acids: CASSRSNPTGNQPQHF.

The rearrangement links TRBV20-1 to TRBJ1-6; D is perhaps TRBD1 (5 bases). The CDR3 extends over 14 amino acids. The germline CDR1 and CDR2 sequences are DFQATT and SNEGSKA (reference sequence). Trimming took 3 bases from V and 3 from J, leaving 9 bases between them. The CDR3 sequence: CSARAGNYNSPLHF. CDR3 nucleotides: TGCAGTGCTAGGGCAGGGAACTATAATTCACCCCTCCACTTT.

V and J are TRBV7-9 and TRBJ2-1; D gene uncertain. This CDR3 is built from 17 residues. Per germline, CDR1 SEHNR and CDR2 FQNEAQ (reference sequence). V dropped 0 bases and J dropped 1 base, with 13 bases sitting between them. CDR3 in DNA: TGTGCCAGCAGCTTAGCGAGGTTGGGGAAATCCTACAATGAGCAGTTCTTC. This codes for CASSLARLGKSYNEQFF.

This clonotype was seen at least ten times. This chain joins TRBV20-1 and TRBJ2-5; D is unresolved. The CDR3 runs to 18 residues. V lost 3 bases and J 1 base, leaving 24 bases between the germline ends. Germline lookup yields CDR1 DFQATT and CDR2 SNEGSKA (reference sequence). Here the CDR3 reads CSARPPGGPPRPQETQYF. In nucleotides, the CDR3 is TGCAGTGCTAGGCCCCCGGGTGGCCCGCCAAGGCCCCAAGAGACCCAGTACTTC.

Many counts were recorded for this clonotype. V is TRBV7-2 and J is TRBJ1-1; no firm D call. This CDR3 comprises 13 residues. Trimming left V 5 bases short and J 1 base short, with 8 bases between. CDR1 SGHTA and CDR2 FQGNSA come from the germline V gene. The CDR3: CASSIQRNTEAFF. The CDR3 coding sequence is TGTGCCAGCAGCATTCAGAGGAACACTGAAGCTTTCTTT.

This clonotype appeared a few times. This chain connects TRBV6-1 to TRBJ2-7; D tentatively reads TRBD1 or TRBD2 (5 bases each). The germline CDR1 and CDR2 sequences are MNHNS and SASEGT. The CDR3 has 13 residues. V was trimmed by 5 bases and J by 2 bases, leaving 10 bases between them. The chain's CDR3 is CASSSGAPYEQYF. CDR3 sequence (DNA): TGTGCCAGCAGTTCCGGGGCCCCCTACGAGCAGTACTTC.

This clonotype was seen a handful of times. This chain joins TRBV5-1 and TRBJ2-6; either TRBD1 or TRBD2 may supply D (5 bases each). This CDR3 contains 19 residues. The V and J ends lost 4 bases and 4 bases respectively, with 24 bases between them. Germline V gives CDR1 SGHRS, CDR2 YFSETQ. CDR3 coding DNA: TGCGCCAGCAGCGCTCTGCCGGGGCTGGTCCCCGCGGGGGCCAACGTCCTGACTTTC. This translates into CASSALPGLVPAGANVLTF.

V is TRBV20-1 and J is TRBJ1-5, with D unresolved. Germline V lookup: CDR1 DFQATT, CDR2 SNEGSKA (reference sequence). V lost 5 bases to trimming and J lost 4 bases, with 12 bases between them. The CDR3 is 13 amino acids. For the CDR3, the DNA is TGCAGTGCTCCAGCTTACGGGAATCAGCCCCAGCATTTT. Protein: CSAPAYGNQPQHF.

This clonotype appeared many times. The chain uses TRBV4-2 and TRBJ1-6; D is unclear. The CDR3 contains 15 residues. Germline V lookup: CDR1 LGHNA, CDR2 YNFKEQ. V was clipped by 3 bases and J by 9 bases, with 15 bases between them. The CDR3 loop reads CASSQSVNVGSPLHF. The CDR3 DNA is TGTGCCAGCAGCCAGAGCGTGAACGTAGGTTCACCCCTCCACTTT.

This clonotype was counted at least ten times. The chain recombines TRBV28 with TRBJ1-2; D ambiguous. Per the germline V gene, CDR1 is MDHEN and CDR2 is SYDVKM. Trimming cost V 7 bases and J 0 bases, with 9 bases left between them. The CDR3 loop spans 13 amino acids. Here the CDR3 DNA reads TGTGCCAGCATTTCAGGTTCTAACTATGGCTACACCTTC. The encoded protein is CASISGSNYGYTF.

The CDR3 DNA reads as TGTGCCAGCAGCTTAGGGGAACAGCCCCAGCATTTT. The encoded protein is CASSLGEQPQHF. The chain has TRBV7-4 and TRBJ1-5; D unclear. V was trimmed by 1 base and J by 7 bases, leaving 5 bases between them. CDR1 and CDR2 from the germline V gene are SGHVT and SQSDAQ. The CDR3 loop spans 12 amino acids.

This clonotype has a handful of counts. The rearrangement links TRBV6-5 to TRBJ2-1, with D perhaps matching TRBD1 (6 bases). This CDR3 has 15 residues. Germline V gives CDR1 MNHEY, CDR2 SVGAGI. Trimming cost V 0 bases and J 4 bases, with 10 bases left between them. The CDR3 spells CASSYSGTPYNEQFF. The CDR3 DNA is TGTGCCAGCAGTTACTCCGGGACACCGTACAATGAGCAGTTCTTC.

In its sample, this clonotype was seen once. The gene calls are TRBV25-1 and TRBJ2-3; the D gene is possibly TRBD2 (5 bases). V lost 6 bases, J lost 0 bases, and 13 bases lay in between. This CDR3 contains 15 residues. Germline lookup yields CDR1 MGHDK and CDR2 SYGVNS. Here the CDR3 reads CASSAEGTSTDTQYF. In nucleotides, the CDR3 is TGTGCCAGCAGCGCTGAGGGTACTAGCACAGATACGCAGTATTTT.

At least ten counts were recorded for this clonotype. The CDR3 nucleotides are TGTGCCAGCAGTGAAAGGCAGGACGCGTATACCTACGAGCAGTACTTC. It specifies CASSERQDAYTYEQYF. The rearrangement joins TRBV6-1 to TRBJ2-7; no clear D gene. CDR1 and CDR2 (germline): MNHNS, SASEGT. The V gene lost 2 bases and the J gene lost 2 bases, with 16 bases spanning the gap. The length of the CDR3 is 16 residues.

Ten or more counts support this clonotype. V and J are TRBV12-3 or TRBV12-4 and TRBJ1-4; maybe TRBD1 (6 bases). The V gene lost 8 bases and the J gene lost 5 bases, with 12 bases spanning the gap. The CDR3 extends over 13 amino acids. The chain's CDR3 is CASGIQGNEKLFF. The CDR3 DNA follows: TGTGCCAGCGGAATCCAGGGGAATGAAAAACTGTTTTTT.

The rearrangement joins TRBV11-1 to TRBJ2-7; no definite D call. The V gene's germline CDR1 is SGHAT and CDR2 FQDESV (reference sequence). CDR3 length: 16 residues. V lost 5 bases to trimming and J lost 5 bases, with 22 bases between them. This chain's CDR3 is CASSPPGQVLGNEQYF. CDR3 DNA sequence: TGTGCCAGCAGCCCTCCCGGGCAGGTCCTCGGTAACGAGCAGTACTTC.

This clonotype was recorded many times. CDR3: CASSSQGDEQYF. CDR3 bases: TGTGCCAGCAGTTCCCAGGGGGACGAGCAGTACTTC. The chain joins TRBV6-5 to TRBJ2-7; TRBD1 matches at 7 bases. Germline values: CDR1 MNHEY, CDR2 SVGAGI. The CDR3 spans 12 residues. Trimming removed 4 bases from V and 5 bases from J; junction bases left unmatched: 2.

This clonotype has a handful of counts. CDR3 residues: CASRLGGIGSYNEQFF. In nucleotides, the CDR3 is TGTGCCAGCAGGCTGGGCGGGATAGGGTCCTACAATGAGCAGTTCTTC. V and J are TRBV12-3 or TRBV12-4 and TRBJ2-1, with D perhaps TRBD2 (6 bases). The CDR3 spans 16 residues. V was trimmed by 6 bases and J by 1 base, leaving 16 bases between them.

This clonotype has a handful of counts. The rearrangement links TRBV5-1 to TRBJ1-5; 9 nucleotides match TRBD1. The CDR3 contains 14 residues. V shed 5 bases and J 4 bases; nucleotides not matched to a gene: 4. Germline V lookup: CDR1 SGHRS, CDR2 YFSETQ. In DNA form, the CDR3 reads TGCGCCAGCAGACCCGGGACAGGGAATCAGCCCCAGCATTTT. Protein: CASRPGTGNQPQHF.

Many counts were recorded for this clonotype. The chain links TRBV11-2 to TRBJ1-1; D is uncertain. This CDR3 is built from 12 residues. V lost 6 bases and J lost 4, with 9 bases in between. CDR1 is SGHAT, CDR2 FQNNGV, per germline. The CDR3 DNA reads TGTGCCAGCAGATCGGACGGCACTGAAGCTTTCTTT. It specifies CASRSDGTEAFF.

In this sample, this clonotype turned up many times. This chain uses TRBV12-3 or TRBV12-4 with TRBJ1-6; 9 bases agree with TRBD1. The CDR3 contains 14 residues. J was trimmed by 9 bases and V by 6 bases; bases with no gene match: 6. The CDR3 nucleotides are TGTGCCAGCAGCTCGGGACAGGGAAGTTCACCCCTCCACTTT. Translated, it gives CASSSGQGSSPLHF.

The V and J genes are TRBV5-1 and TRBJ1-1; D gene ambiguous. V dropped 0 bases and J dropped 0 bases, with 12 bases sitting between them. Germline CDR1 reads SGHRS; CDR2 reads YFSETQ. This CDR3 is 16 amino acids long. For the CDR3, the DNA is TGCGCCAGCAGCTTGGCCACGGGCAGCATGAACACTGAAGCTTTCTTT. Its translation is CASSLATGSMNTEAFF.

Notes on this clonotype: Germline is not matched at one junction end, which may reflect a read error. The chain links TRBV20-1 to TRBJ1-4, with a weak D call TRBD1 (5 bases). The CDR3 extends over 15 amino acids. Germline V gene sequence: CDR1 DFQATT, CDR2 SNEGSKA (reference sequence). As DNA, the CDR3 is TGCAGCGCTAAGATTGGGGCAGGCCCTAATGAAAAACTGTTTTTT. Amino acids: CSAKIGAGPNEKLFF.

In nucleotides, the CDR3 is TGTGCCAGCTCCCCGGGATCGAGGGGGACCCAGTACTTC. It translates to CASSPGSRGTQYF. The chain uses TRBV28 and TRBJ2-5; D possibly matches TRBD1 or TRBD2 (5 bases each). The V and J ends lost 8 bases and 7 bases respectively, with 17 bases between them. Looked up from germline, CDR1 is MDHEN and CDR2 is SYDVKM. The CDR3 runs 13 residues.

This clonotype came up a few times. The rearrangement uses TRBV4-3 and TRBJ1-6; D not resolved. The germline V and J ends were trimmed by 2 bases and 8 bases, with 16 bases remaining between them. The CDR3 runs 16 residues. Germline-derived CDR1 and CDR2 are LGHNA and YSLEER. The CDR3 loop reads CASSQNPGPVYSPLHF. The CDR3 DNA follows: TGCGCCAGCAGCCAAAATCCTGGACCAGTCTATTCACCCCTCCACTTT.